This T cell receptor beta chain was found in a study of early T cells in non-severe SARS-CoV-2 infection. CDR3 length: 15 amino acids. CDR1 and CDR2 from the germline V gene are SGHAT and FQNNGV. Trimming pared 4 bases from V and 2 bases from J, leaving 14 bases between. Individual cDNA molecules were tagged with unique molecular identifiers, the study reported. From the 5' RACE reads, TCRdb called clonotypes with MiXCR, one entry per CDR3 protein. The top ten clones hold 4.5% to 6% of a sample with around 32,000 distinct CDR3 sequences, 5.7% of them seen once. This clonotype came up a few times. The chain joins TRBV11-2 to TRBJ1-1; D not resolved. The sequenced sample was whole blood. This clonotype was obtained from an adult who was a healthcare worker with PCR-confirmed SARS-CoV-2 infection or an uninfected control (not recorded which). This chain's CDR3 is CASSWSVGLNTEAFF. DNA for the CDR3: TGTGCCAGCAGCTGGTCCGTTGGGCTTAACACTGAAGCTTTCTTT.